What follows are 13 T cell receptor beta chains derived from one specimen sequenced in a study of shared clonotypes between healthy human individuals. Clones were sequenced by immunoSEQ multiplex PCR, and TCRdb holds only the in-frame ones, with some missing. The table shows roughly 700,000 clones, with less than 85% occurring only once. Sequenced input: memory CD4+ T cells sorted from blood. Subset defined: CD45RA-negative fraction. These receptors were taken from a woman aged 25-40 years in good health.

The V and J genes are TRBV5-6 and TRBJ2-3, with D uncertain. The V end lost 4 bases, the J end lost 5 bases, and 11 bases lay between the germline ends. The CDR3 is 13 amino acids. CDR1 and CDR2 from the germline V gene are SGHDT and YYEEEE. CDR3 nucleotides: TGTGCCAGCAGCGAAAAAGGAAGAGATACGCAGTATTTT. Translated, it gives CASSEKGRDTQYF.

This CDR3 is CASSQGTGTVNYEQFF. DNA for the CDR3: TGCGCCAGCAGCCAGGGGACCGGGACAGTGAATTATGAGCAGTTCTTC. The rearrangement joins TRBV4-1 to TRBJ2-1; 7 bases map to TRBD1. Per germline, CDR1 MGHRA and CDR2 YSYEKL. There are 16 residues in the CDR3. Unmatched junction bases numbered 13, after V lost 3 bases and J lost 8 bases.

This clone was seen a single time. The chain couples TRBV28 to TRBJ2-1; 7 bases align to TRBD1. The CDR3 covers 17 residues. CDR1 is MDHEN, CDR2 SYDVKM, per germline. Trimming took 6 bases from V and 5 from J; bases not matched to a gene: 16. The CDR3 here is CASRMRHRPGGHNEQFF. CDR3 nucleotide sequence: TGTGCCAGCAGAATGCGACACAGGCCAGGGGGACACAATGAGCAGTTCTTC.

This clone came up once. The rearrangement joins TRBV7-6 to TRBJ2-5, with no clear D. The V gene lost 0 bases and the J gene lost 5 bases, with 7 bases spanning the gap. The CDR3 has 13 residues. Germline lookup yields CDR1 SGHVS and CDR2 FNYEAQ. The CDR3 protein is CASSLADGETQYF. For the CDR3, the DNA is TGTGCCAGCAGCTTAGCGGATGGGGAGACCCAGTACTTC.

The chain employs TRBV25-1 and TRBJ2-3; D remains unclear. Between the trimmed V and J ends, which lost 3 bases and 1 base, there was a span of 8 bases. The CDR3 is made up of 14 amino acids. In germline, CDR1 is MGHDK, CDR2 SYGVNS. This CDR3 reads CASSDRHRTDTQYF. The CDR3 nucleotides read TGTGCCAGCAGTGATCGACACCGCACAGATACGCAGTATTTT. Complete variable domain (other parts from reference TRBV25-1 and TRBJ2-3): EADIYQTPRYLVIGTGKKITLECSQTMGHDKMYWYQQDPGMELHLIHYSYGVNSTEKGDLSSESTVSRIRTEHFPLTLESARPSHTSQYLCASSDRHRTDTQYFGPGTRLTVL.

The sample holds many counts of this clone. The chain links TRBV5-6 to TRBJ1-1; TRBD1 matches 7 bases. This CDR3 has 14 amino acids. Losses at the gene ends were 4 bases for V and 1 base for J; bases not matched to a gene: 4. Germline V gene data show CDR1 as SGHDT and CDR2 as YYEEEE. The DNA of the CDR3 is TGTGCCAGCAGCGTGGGACAGCAGAACACTGAAGCTTTCTTT. This gives the protein CASSVGQQNTEAFF.

The rearrangement joins TRBV2 to TRBJ2-7; possible D gene TRBD1, 6 bases. The CDR3 spans 14 residues. Germline CDR1 is SNHLY and CDR2 is FYNNEI. V was pared by 5 bases and J by 0 bases, with 11 bases between. CDR3 nucleotide sequence: TGTGCCAGCAGTTGGGGGACACCCTCCTACGAGCAGTACTTC. It is translated as CASSWGTPSYEQYF.

The chain carries TRBV6-6 and TRBJ2-2; TRBD1 is a possible D gene (5 bases). Trimming cost V 2 bases and J 14 bases, with 9 bases left between them. The CDR3 loop spans 11 amino acids. Germline values: CDR1 MNHNY, CDR2 SVGAGI (reference sequence). The CDR3 region has the DNA TGTGCCAGCAGTTACGTGGGGCGTCTGTTTTTT. Residues: CASSYVGRLFF.

The rearrangement uses TRBV29-1 and TRBJ2-3; 12 nucleotides line up with TRBD2. Unmatched junction bases numbered 8, after V lost 6 bases and J lost 4 bases. This CDR3 comprises 15 residues. CDR1 is SQVTM, CDR2 ANQGSEA, per germline. The CDR3 sequence is CSVPTSGRLADTQYF. The CDR3 region has the DNA TGCAGCGTCCCGACTAGCGGGAGACTCGCAGATACGCAGTATTTT.

A note on this clone: Other nucleotide sequences from this sample produce the same CDR3. This sequence joins TRBV6-1 and TRBJ1-5; unclear D gene. Germline lookup yields CDR1 MNHNS and CDR2 SASEGT. The ends were cut back, 0 bases at V and 5 bases at J, with 5 bases in the middle. The CDR3 has 13 residues. In DNA form, the CDR3 reads TGTGCCAGCAGTGAAGCGCTTTATCAGCCCCAGCATTTT. This sequence encodes CASSEALYQPQHF.

The chain is built from TRBV7-8 and TRBJ1-2; D call uncertain. The CDR3 is made up of 15 amino acids. Trimming stripped 0 bases from V and 4 bases from J, with 12 bases between. CDR1 SGHVS and CDR2 FQNEAQ come from the germline V gene. In DNA, the CDR3 is TGTGCCAGCAGCTTAGCGTCACAGCCGCGCTATGGCTACACCTTC. This translates into CASSLASQPRYGYTF.

This clone was picked up a small number of times. The chain joins TRBV28 to TRBJ1-5; D perhaps matches TRBD1 (6 bases). Germline lookup yields CDR1 MDHEN and CDR2 SYDVKM. The ends were cut back, 5 bases at V and 5 bases at J, with 16 bases in the middle. The CDR3 consists of 15 residues. CDR3 amino acids: CASSRRDKRDQPQHF. The CDR3 region has the DNA TGTGCCAGCAGTCGGCGGGACAAAAGGGATCAGCCCCAGCATTTT.

The chain joins TRBV5-4 to TRBJ1-4; weak D call: TRBD1 (5 bases). The CDR3 consists of 11 residues. Deletions cut 4 bases from V and 11 bases from J, with 9 bases between. From germline, CDR1 is SGHNT and CDR2 YYREEE (reference sequence). The CDR3 DNA reads as TGTGCCAGCAGCCTTGGGGGGAAACTGTTTTTT. Its protein is CASSLGGKLFF.